This paragraph covers one T cell receptor beta chain sequence. Its cognate antigen is unknown. Presence of unique molecular identifiers characterized the TCR beta cDNA libraries. Each CDR3 protein gets one entry after TCRdb re-called the PCR reads with MiXCR. The table shows about 460,000 distinct CDR3 sequences, with nearly 45% occurring only once. This sample was included in a study of post-analysis software for immune sequencing data. The CDR3 is 15 amino acids. Germline lookup yields CDR1 SGHRS and CDR2 YFSETQ. Trimming stripped 3 bases from V and 2 bases from J, with 13 bases between. General study findings and limits: TRBV5-6, TRBV5-1 and TRBV20-1 belonged to a set of a handful of TRBV segments that were more frequent in patients than controls.

The V and J genes are TRBV5-1 and TRBJ2-3; D may correspond to TRBD1 or TRBD2 (5 bases each). The sample consisted of blood. This receptor was obtained from a girl aged 5-17 years with multiple sclerosis. The CDR3 sequence is CASSYDRGATDTQYF. In DNA, the CDR3 is TGCGCCAGCAGCTATGACAGAGGGGCCACAGATACGCAGTATTTT.